The next 19 T cell receptor beta chains were all read from a single sample in a study of T cells in tuberculosis listed by TCRdb under 2018. Library generation was performed with the immunoSEQ multiplex PCR assay. The table comes from immuneACCESS by way of TCRdb, which keeps in-frame sequences with V and J called. Part of the clones is missing from these tables; in studies checked, under half for an unresolved V gene and the rest for unknown reasons. In all, the sample holds around 35,000 clones, and around 93% of those were seen once. The biggest ten clones account for roughly 12% of the sample. Sequenced: PBMCs. The receptors originated from a donor aged 10-35 years with latent tuberculosis or without tuberculosis infection. Some clones in this sample may be carry-over from other donors' samples.

The rearrangement joins TRBV6-5 to TRBJ1-1; 7 bases are a match to TRBD1. Germline CDR1 MNHEY, CDR2 SVGAGI. Trimming removed 5 bases from V and 0 bases from J; junction bases left unmatched: 6. The CDR3 has 15 residues. The CDR3 DNA reads TGTGCCAGCAGTCTGAACAGGGGCCTGAACACTGAAGCTTTCTTT. Protein product: CASSLNRGLNTEAFF.

The chain couples TRBV4-3 to TRBJ1-5; 8 bases line up with TRBD1. CDR1 is LGHNA, CDR2 YSLEER, per germline. The CDR3 runs to 17 residues. V lost 1 base and J lost 9; bases outside the gene matches: 14. CDR3 DNA sequence: TGCGCCAGCAGCCAAGCCGTGACAGGGGCCTTTGGGATGCCCCAGCATTTT. Translated, it gives CASSQAVTGAFGMPQHF.

The V gene is TRBV5-6, the J gene TRBJ2-5; 10 bases line up with TRBD2. V lost 4 bases to trimming and J lost 7 bases; unmatched junction nucleotides: 7. The CDR3 loop spans 14 amino acids. Germline V gives CDR1 SGHDT, CDR2 YYEEEE. The CDR3 DNA follows: TGTGCCAGCAGCACAAGGAGCGGGGGGGGGACCCAGTACTTC. This sequence encodes CASSTRSGGGTQYF.

J is TRBJ1-5 and V is TRBV27, with 8 bases matching TRBD1. The junction had 5 bases not matched to a gene; V was cut back by 7 bases and J by 0 bases. CDR1 MNHEY and CDR2 SMNVEV come from the germline V gene (reference sequence). CDR3 size: 15 residues. CDR3 sequence: CASKDRGNSNQPQHF. The CDR3, as DNA: TGTGCCAGCAAAGACAGGGGCAATAGCAATCAGCCCCAGCATTTT.

The genes are TRBV2 and TRBJ2-1; 7 bases match TRBD2. The CDR3 is 14 residues long. J lost 2 bases, V lost 5 bases, and 3 bases had no gene match. Germline assignment: CDR1 SNHLY and CDR2 FYNNEI. CDR3 region: CASSRRGTYNEQFF. The CDR3 DNA sequence: TGTGCCAGCAGTCGGCGGGGGACCTACAATGAGCAGTTCTTC.

The chain is built from TRBV4-1 and TRBJ1-3; D unclear. In germline, CDR1 is MGHRA, CDR2 YSYEKL. The CDR3 runs to 18 residues. Trimming cost V 0 bases and J 4 bases, with 19 bases left between them. DNA for the CDR3: TGCGCCAGCAGCCAAGAGGTTGGTCCGGGGTTGAAGGGAAACACCATATATTTT. It translates to CASSQEVGPGLKGNTIYF.

The chain joins TRBV30 to TRBJ2-2; TRBD1 matches 7 bases. CDR3 length: 15 amino acids. V lost 1 base and J lost 7; bases outside the gene matches: 9. Germline CDR1 reads GTSNPN; CDR2 reads SVGIG (reference sequence). CDR3 nucleotide sequence: TGTGCCTGGAGTGATCAAACAGGGGTGGACGGGGAGCTGTTTTTT. It translates to CAWSDQTGVDGELFF.

This sequence joins TRBV15 and TRBJ2-2; 9 bases map to TRBD1. V was pared by 0 bases and J by 1 base, with 9 bases of the junction left unmatched. Germline CDR1 LNHNV, CDR2 YYDKDF (reference sequence). The CDR3 covers 19 residues. In nucleotides, the CDR3 is TGTGCCACCAGCAGAGATTGGGGACAGGGAGCGAGGAACACCGGGGAGCTGTTTTTT. Amino acid sequence: CATSRDWGQGARNTGELFF.

V gene TRBV30 combines with J gene TRBJ1-6, with D possibly being TRBD1 (5 bases). Germline-derived CDR1 and CDR2 are GTSNPN and SVGIG (reference sequence). Trimming pared 3 bases from V and 0 bases from J, leaving 27 bases between. The CDR3 is 21 residues long. CDR3 sequence: CAWSPQTTDGGNHSYNSPLHF. CDR3 nucleotides: TGTGCCTGGAGCCCTCAAACCACCGACGGGGGAAATCACTCCTATAATTCACCCCTCCACTTT. The complete variable domain, with remaining parts taken from reference TRBV30 and TRBJ1-6, reads SQTIHQWPATLVQPVGSPLSLECTVEGTSNPNLYWYRQAAGRGLQLLFYSVGIGQISSEVPQNLSASRPQDRQFILSSKKLLLSDSGFYLCAWSPQTTDGGNHSYNSPLHFGNGTRLTVT.

This chain joins TRBV19 and TRBJ1-1; D ambiguous. CDR3 length equals 13 residues. Germline V gene lookup returns CDR1 LNHDA and CDR2 SQIVND (reference sequence). V gave up 4 bases and J gave up 5 bases, with 11 bases separating them. CDR3 protein: CASSRDTRTEAFF. CDR3 nucleotide sequence: TGTGCCAGTAGTAGAGATACGAGGACTGAAGCTTTCTTT.

The genes are TRBV9 and TRBJ1-1; D ambiguous. The CDR3 extends over 12 amino acids. Trimming stripped 3 bases from V and 7 bases from J, with 10 bases between. CDR1 SGDLS and CDR2 YYNGEE come from the germline V gene. CDR3 in DNA: TGTGCCAGCAGCGCCGCCGGTGGTGAAGCTTTCTTT. Residues: CASSAAGGEAFF.

The gene calls are TRBV19 and TRBJ2-1; 10 positions agree with TRBD2. With 3 bases clipped from V and 5 bases from J, the junction kept 4 bases outside the gene matches. This CDR3 has 15 amino acids. Germline V gene sequence: CDR1 LNHDA, CDR2 SQIVND (reference sequence). The CDR3 nucleotides read TGTGCCAGTAGTATTGCTAGCGGGGGCCACAATGAGCAGTTCTTC. Translated, it gives CASSIASGGHNEQFF.

This rearrangement joins TRBV7-6 to TRBJ1-3, with TRBD1 matching over 7 bases. J lost 3 bases, V lost 5 bases, and 7 bases had no gene match. CDR3 size: 15 residues. CDR1 and CDR2 from the germline V gene are SGHVS and FNYEAQ. The CDR3 DNA follows: TGTGCCAGCAGCCCCAGGGGGTATCGTGGAAACACCATATATTTT. Translated: CASSPRGYRGNTIYF.

The chain combines TRBV7-7 with TRBJ1-1; 8 nucleotides line up with TRBD1. The CDR3 is 14 amino acids. Germline V gene lookup returns CDR1 SSHAT and CDR2 FNYEAQ (reference sequence). Unmatched junction bases numbered 5, after V lost 5 bases and J lost 3 bases. The CDR3 DNA reads TGTGCCAGCAGCCAAATGGGACAGGACACTGAAGCTTTCTTT. Translated, it gives CASSQMGQDTEAFF.

This clone occurred once. The chain combines TRBV6-1 with TRBJ1-5; TRBD1 might be the D (5 bases). Germline V CDR1 and CDR2: MNHNS, SASEGT. This CDR3 spans 13 amino acids. Between the trimmed V and J ends, which lost 7 bases and 3 bases, there was a span of 10 bases. CDR3 DNA sequence: TGTGCCAGCAATGACAGAATCAATCAGCCCCAGCATTTT. Residues: CASNDRINQPQHF.

The J gene is TRBJ2-3, the V gene TRBV5-6, with D perhaps matching TRBD1 (6 bases). V was clipped by 0 bases and J by 5 bases, with 10 bases between them. The CDR3 totals 14 residues. Germline lookup yields CDR1 SGHDT and CDR2 YYEEEE. The CDR3 here is CASSLEQGVDTQYF. The CDR3 nucleotides read TGTGCCAGCAGCTTGGAACAGGGTGTAGATACGCAGTATTTT.

The chain has TRBV6-4 and TRBJ2-2, with 8 bases lining up with TRBD1. The CDR3 totals 14 residues. The V gene's germline CDR1 is MRHNA and CDR2 SNTAGT. Trimming cost V 9 bases and J 2 bases; bases outside gene matches: 5. The CDR3 region is CASGTGLNTGELFF. The CDR3, as DNA: TGTGCCAGTGGGACAGGCTTAAACACCGGGGAGCTGTTTTTT.

V and J are TRBV5-1 and TRBJ1-1, with 9 nucleotides matching TRBD1. CDR1 and CDR2 from the germline V gene are SGHRS and YFSETQ. CDR3 length equals 14 residues. V trimming: 4 bases; J trimming: 3 bases; junction bases outside the gene matches: 4. The CDR3 spells CASSRQGDDTEAFF. The CDR3 coding sequence is TGCGCCAGCAGCAGACAGGGGGATGACACTGAAGCTTTCTTT.

V usage is TRBV11-2 and J usage is TRBJ2-7; no clear D. Germline V gene lookup returns CDR1 SGHAT and CDR2 FQNNGV. Trimming took 1 base from V and 1 from J, leaving 5 bases between them. CDR3 length equals 13 residues. CDR3 sequence reads: CASSLVTSYEQYF. CDR3 bases: TGTGCCAGCAGCTTAGTGACTTCCTACGAGCAGTACTTC.